These 17 T cell receptor beta chains were all obtained from the same sample, sequenced in a study of post-analysis software for immune sequencing data. General study points: Patients had higher frequencies than controls of about five TRBV segments, including TRBV5-6, TRBV5-1 and TRBV20-1.

TCR beta cDNA libraries included unique molecular identifiers. TCRdb ran MiXCR on the PCR reads and lists one entry per CDR3 protein. The sample has a few hundred thousand distinct CDR3 sequences; about a third are singletons. Their antigen targets remain unknown. The sample taken for sequencing was blood. The receptors here all came from a girl aged 10 to 17 with multiple sclerosis.

The chain uses TRBV4-1 and TRBJ2-7; D tentatively reads TRBD1 or TRBD2 (5 bases each). Germline values: CDR1 MGHRA, CDR2 YSYEKL. This CDR3 contains 14 residues. V lost 2 bases, J lost 0 bases, and 8 bases lay in between. DNA of the CDR3: TGCGCCAGCAGCCAATGGGACGGCTCCTACGAGCAGTACTTC. The encoded protein is CASSQWDGSYEQYF.

Only one count was recorded for this clonotype. The chain is built from TRBV20-1 and TRBJ1-4; D is unresolved. In germline, CDR1 is DFQATT, CDR2 SNEGSKA (reference sequence). CDR3 length: 13 amino acids. Trimming cost V 3 bases and J 8 bases, with 13 bases left between them. CDR3 nucleotide sequence: TGCAGTGCTAGGCCGGGGTTTGGAGAAAAACTGTTTTTT. Translated, it gives CSARPGFGEKLFF.

The rearrangement joins TRBV9 to TRBJ1-4, with D unresolved. V was clipped by 0 bases and J by 7 bases, with 13 bases between them. CDR3 length: 15 residues. The germline V gene encodes CDR1 SGDLS and CDR2 YYNGEE. The CDR3 loop reads CASSVEEGMGEKLFF. CDR3 sequence (DNA): TGTGCCAGCAGCGTAGAAGAGGGTATGGGTGAAAAACTGTTTTTT. The whole variable domain, filled in from reference TRBV9 and TRBJ1-4, reads DSGVTQTPKHLITATGQRVTLRCSPRSGDLSVYWYQQSLDQGLQFLIQYYNGEERAKGNILERFSAQQFPDLHSELNLSSLELGDSALYFCASSVEEGMGEKLFFGSGTQLSVL.

The CDR3 nucleotides read TGCAGTGCCACTCAACGGGGGGTCTACAATGAGCAGTACTTC. It translates to CSATQRGVYNEQYF. This rearrangement joins TRBV20-1 to TRBJ2-5, with TRBD2 identical over 7 bases. The junction had 18 bases not matched to a gene; V was cut back by 6 bases and J by 11 bases. The CDR3 contains 14 residues. Looked up from germline, CDR1 is DFQATT and CDR2 is SNEGSKA (reference sequence).

Comments on this clonotype: An end of the junction does not agree with germline; a read error may underlie this. The gene calls are TRBV7-7 and TRBJ1-1, with a tentative D call TRBD1 (5 bases). Germline V gene lookup returns CDR1 SSHAT and CDR2 FNYEAQ (reference sequence). This CDR3 is 16 amino acids long. In DNA form, the CDR3 reads TGTGCTAGCAGAGTCGGACATAGGGCCCCGGACACTGAAGCTTTCTTT. Residues: CASRVGHRAPDTEAFF.

The chain is built from TRBV4-1 and TRBJ2-1; D perhaps matches TRBD1 (5 bases). Germline V gene data show CDR1 as MGHRA and CDR2 as YSYEKL. This CDR3 comprises 16 residues. Trimming pared 0 bases from V and 7 bases from J, leaving 16 bases between. This chain's CDR3 is CASSQDRRMKGNEQFF. CDR3 nucleotides: TGCGCCAGCAGCCAAGATCGACGTATGAAGGGGAATGAGCAGTTCTTC.

This clonotype has more than one count but fewer than ten. This sequence joins TRBV7-8 and TRBJ2-5; D may be TRBD2 (6 bases). The CDR3 spans 14 residues. The germline V and J ends were trimmed by 3 bases and 6 bases, with 14 bases remaining between them. CDR1 is SGHVS and CDR2 is FQNEAQ in the germline V gene. In nucleotides, the CDR3 is TGTGCCAGCAGCTTTAGCGGACCTTTGAAGACCCAGTACTTC. It specifies CASSFSGPLKTQYF.

The gene calls are TRBV18 and TRBJ1-1; maybe TRBD1 (5 bases). This CDR3 has 15 residues. From germline, CDR1 is KGHSH and CDR2 LQKENI. V was trimmed by 2 bases and J by 9 bases, leaving 19 bases between them. DNA of the CDR3: TGTGCCAGCTCACCAGAAGAGAAGTTGGCAGGGCAAGCTTTCTTT. Its translation: CASSPEEKLAGQAFF.

This clonotype was picked up many times. This sequence joins TRBV5-6 and TRBJ2-1; 9 positions match TRBD2. CDR1 is SGHDT, CDR2 YYEEEE, per germline. The CDR3 has 15 residues. The junction had 7 bases not matched to a gene; V was cut back by 4 bases and J by 5 bases. The CDR3 sequence is CASSPAGGGDNEQFF. CDR3 bases: TGTGCCAGCAGCCCGGCCGGCGGGGGGGACAATGAGCAGTTCTTC.

A few counts support this clonotype. The chain employs TRBV7-9 and TRBJ2-1, with TRBD2 identical over 9 bases. The V gene's germline CDR1 is SEHNR and CDR2 FQNEAQ (reference sequence). Germline trimming cut 0 bases from V and 2 bases from J; bases unmatched to any gene: 8. The CDR3 extends over 18 amino acids. Written as DNA, the CDR3 is TGTGCCAGCAGCTTAGCGCAGAACGGCGGGGGGGCCTACAATGAGCAGTTCTTC. It codes for CASSLAQNGGGAYNEQFF.

Concerning this clonotype: A much bigger clone sits one base away, suggesting this may be a read error. The chain couples TRBV20-1 to TRBJ2-7; 10 bases line up with TRBD2. The germline V gene encodes CDR1 DFQATT and CDR2 SNEGSKA (reference sequence). The CDR3 has 17 residues. CDR3 bases: TGCAGTGCTAGTATCGTCGGTGGTAGCGGGGGGACCTTCGAGCACTACTTC. It translates to CSASIVGGSGGTFEHYF.

This clonotype was observed once. The J gene is TRBJ2-1, the V gene TRBV7-9, with a tentative D call TRBD2 (6 bases). The CDR3 is made up of 12 amino acids. Germline assignment: CDR1 SEHNR and CDR2 FQNEAQ (reference sequence). Trimming left V 1 base short and J 14 bases short, with 12 bases between. The CDR3 protein is CASSLVSGEEFF. The CDR3 DNA follows: TGTGCCAGCAGCTTAGTATCGGGGGAGGAGTTCTTC. The whole variable domain, filled in from reference TRBV7-9 and TRBJ2-1, reads DTGVSQNPRHKITKRGQNVTFRCDPISEHNRLYWYRQTLGQGPEFLTYFQNEAQLEKSRLLSDRFSAERPKGSFSTLEIQRTEQGDSAMYLCASSLVSGEEFFGPGTRLTVL.

The chain joins TRBV30 to TRBJ2-7; D is perhaps TRBD2 (7 bases). The CDR3 contains 13 residues. Germline assignment: CDR1 GTSNPN and CDR2 SVGIG (reference sequence). V gave up 4 bases and J gave up 6 bases, with 16 bases separating them. CDR3 protein: CAWNNGGPGEQYF. CDR3 DNA: TGTGCCTGGAACAACGGGGGGCCGGGCGAGCAGTACTTC.

V gene TRBV28 combines with J gene TRBJ1-6; the D gene is possibly TRBD1 (6 bases). CDR1 and CDR2 from the germline V gene are MDHEN and SYDVKM. The CDR3 contains 15 residues. Trimming stripped 5 bases from V and 10 bases from J, with 18 bases between. This CDR3 reads CASSPGPQRGSPLHF. The CDR3 DNA reads TGTGCCAGCAGTCCAGGACCACAAAGGGGGTCACCCCTCCACTTT.

There are many counts of this clonotype. The rearrangement links TRBV7-2 to TRBJ2-5, with 14 bases lining up with TRBD2. The length of the CDR3 is 16 residues. The V gene's germline CDR1 is SGHTA and CDR2 FQGNSA. After removal of 1 base from V and 4 bases from J, the junction contained 2 bases not matched to a gene. The CDR3: CASSLGLAGGRETQYF. The CDR3 coding sequence is TGTGCCAGCAGCTTAGGACTAGCGGGGGGGCGAGAGACCCAGTACTTC.

The CDR3 DNA reads as TGTGCCAGCAGCCAGCTGGGACGGACAGGGATCACAGATACGCAGTATTTT. Protein: CASSQLGRTGITDTQYF. This rearrangement joins TRBV27 to TRBJ2-3; 8 bases map to TRBD1. Germline CDR1 reads MNHEY; CDR2 reads SMNVEV (reference sequence). Trimming at V came to 6 bases and at J to 2 bases, leaving 13 bases not matched to a gene. This CDR3 spans 17 amino acids.

This clonotype was counted a few times. The V call is TRBV20-1, the J call TRBJ2-5; 8 nucleotides line up with TRBD2. Germline lookup yields CDR1 DFQATT and CDR2 SNEGSKA (reference sequence). V dropped 3 bases and J dropped 3; count of bases not matched to a gene: 3. There are 13 residues in the CDR3. The chain's CDR3 is CSASGGAEETQYF. The DNA of the CDR3 is TGCAGTGCTAGCGGGGGGGCAGAAGAGACCCAGTACTTC.